These 11 T cell receptor beta chains originate from one sample sequenced in a study of cytomegalovirus exposure and HLA in healthy donors. 13 Jbeta primers and 60 Vbeta primers were used for the PCR. Profiling relied on immunoSEQ multiplex PCR, and the TCRdb table lists in-frame clones only, not all of them. The sample has about 120,000 clones, 83% seen once; the top ten hold 15% to 20%. Sequencing was performed on PBMCs. The source of these receptors is a man between 18 and 35 years old in good health and CMV-seropositive.

In regard to this clone: Since a far larger clone is one base different, this is likely a read error. The limits of the CDR3 on the DNA are not certain, so only TCRdb's listed CDR3 is given. This chain uses TRBV6-5 with TRBJ2-1; the table's D call of TRBD2 was not tested on the DNA. The CDR3 length equals 15 residues, ends included. The germline gives CDR1 MNHEY, CDR2 SVGAGI. The chain's CDR3 is CASSFGPGRMNEQFF.

V is TRBV5-4 and J is TRBJ1-6, with 7 nucleotides matching TRBD1. This CDR3 is 15 amino acids long. J gave up 4 bases and V 4 bases, and 5 bases lay outside the gene matches. CDR1 SGHNT and CDR2 YYREEE come from the germline V gene (reference sequence). The DNA of the CDR3 is TGTGCCAGCAGCGATGGGACAGTTTATAATTCACCCCTCCACTTT. Amino acids: CASSDGTVYNSPLHF.

The V gene is TRBV2, the J gene TRBJ2-4; no reliable D call. The germline V and J ends were trimmed by 6 bases and 6 bases, with 18 bases remaining between them. Germline lookup yields CDR1 SNHLY and CDR2 FYNNEI. CDR3 length: 15 amino acids. CDR3 coding DNA: TGTGCCAGCAGATCACGAACCATCCTCGGAAACATTCAGTACTTC. Translated: CASRSRTILGNIQYF. Supplemented by reference TRBV2 and TRBJ2-4, the full variable domain reads EPEVTQTPSHQVTQMGQEVILRCVPISNHLYFYWYRQILGQKVEFLVSFYNNEISEKSEIFDDQFSVERPDGSNFTLKIRSTKLEDSAMYFCASRSRTILGNIQYFGAGTRLSVL.

This clone was detected once. The chain carries TRBV18 and TRBJ1-6, with 9 bases aligning to TRBD1. Germline loops: CDR1 KGHSH, CDR2 LQKENI. The CDR3 covers 14 residues. The V segment lost 3 bases and the J segment 14 bases; nucleotides outside the gene matches: 8. The CDR3 nucleotides read TGTGCCAGCTCACCTCAAGGGACAGGGTTTTCCCTCCACTTT. It yields the protein CASSPQGTGFSLHF.

The chain recombines TRBV9 with TRBJ2-1, with 10 bases fitting TRBD2. This CDR3 has 18 amino acids. Per the germline V gene, CDR1 is SGDLS and CDR2 is YYNGEE. V lost 9 bases to trimming and J lost 5 bases; unmatched junction nucleotides: 20. Here the CDR3 reads CAIKAGGRRSVGHNEQFF. In DNA form, the CDR3 reads TGTGCCATAAAAGCGGGGGGGCGTCGTAGTGTCGGGCACAATGAGCAGTTCTTC.

The chain links TRBV18 to TRBJ2-5; TRBD1 agrees at 10 bases. CDR1 is KGHSH, CDR2 LQKENI, per germline. The CDR3 length is 15 residues. The ends lost 0 bases at V and 2 bases at J; junction bases unmatched: 0. CDR3 bases: TGTGCCAGCTCACCACCGGGACAGGGGCAAGAGACCCAGTACTTC. This codes for CASSPPGQGQETQYF.

In its sample, this clone was seen a few times. This chain uses TRBV11-1 with TRBJ1-4; D is possibly TRBD1 (6 bases). CDR1 is SGHAT, CDR2 FQDESV, per germline (reference sequence). The CDR3 runs 16 residues. V dropped 5 bases and J dropped 3 bases, with 16 bases sitting between them. CDR3 nucleotides: TGTGCCAGCAGCACCCCCGGTTCAGGGGCTAATGAAAAACTGTTTTTT. As protein: CASSTPGSGANEKLFF.

The chain couples TRBV4-2 to TRBJ2-7, with a tentative D call TRBD1 (5 bases). V lost 0 bases and J 0 bases, leaving 9 bases between the germline ends. Looked up from germline, CDR1 is LGHNA and CDR2 is YNFKEQ. CDR3 length equals 15 residues. This CDR3 is CASSQEGAGSYEQYF. DNA of the CDR3: TGTGCCAGCAGCCAAGAAGGGGCAGGCTCCTACGAGCAGTACTTC.

The rearrangement joins TRBV28 to TRBJ2-2; 7 bases line up with TRBD1. The V segment lost 1 base and the J segment 12 bases; nucleotides outside the gene matches: 11. Per germline, CDR1 MDHEN and CDR2 SYDVKM. The CDR3 is 15 residues long. This CDR3 is CASSLSGTTGRQLFF. CDR3 coding DNA: TGTGCCAGCAGTTTATCGGGGACGACAGGGAGACAGCTGTTTTTT.

The CDR3 region has the DNA TGCGCCAGCAGTTCAGGACCGGGGGGCACCCAGACCCAGTACTTC. It encodes CASSSGPGGTQTQYF. The gene calls are TRBV5-1 and TRBJ2-5; a possible D gene is TRBD2 (7 bases). Trimming took 5 bases from V and 6 from J, leaving 20 bases between them. Germline CDR1 reads SGHRS; CDR2 reads YFSETQ. The CDR3 runs to 15 residues.

This chain connects TRBV27 to TRBJ2-2; 7 bases fit TRBD1. Trimming took 4 bases from V and 0 from J; bases not matched to a gene: 2. Germline V gene data show CDR1 as MNHEY and CDR2 as SMNVEV (reference sequence). The CDR3 is 15 amino acids. CDR3 sequence (DNA): TGTGCCAGCAGTTCGGACAGGCCGAACACCGGGGAGCTGTTTTTT. Amino acids: CASSSDRPNTGELFF.